Listed below are T cell receptor beta chains from one sample, sequenced in a study of blood T cell repertoires in COVID-19. Sequenced by immunoSEQ multiplex PCR; TCRdb stores in-frame clones only, minus some. This sample has roughly 150,000 clones, with 84% found just once. The material sequenced was peripheral blood. The receptor source for this set is a woman aged 80 or over with COVID-19, enrolled during active disease. The CDR3 runs from the conserved cysteine through the conserved F or W. The D gene is left open where the match is weak. Clone size, where shown, is once, few, many, or a class for clones that have expanded.

J gene: TRBJ2-7
V gene: TRBV14
clone size: -
D gene: -
CDR3 DNA: TGTGCCAGCAGCCAAAGTGGCGGCTACGAGCAGTACTTC
CDR3 protein: CASSQSGGYEQYF

J gene: TRBJ2-3
V gene: TRBV20-1
clone size: -
D gene: TRBD2
CDR3 DNA: TGCAGTGCTAGTACCCTAGCGGGATCCACAGATACGCAGTATTTT
CDR3 protein: CSASTLAGSTDTQYF

J gene: TRBJ1-2
V gene: TRBV28
clone size: -
D gene: TRBD1
CDR3 DNA: TGTGCCAGCAGCCGCAACCTAAGACAGGGTTCCTATGGCTACACCTTC
CDR3 protein: CASSRNLRQGSYGYTF

J gene: TRBJ2-5
V gene: TRBV18
clone size: -
D gene: TRBD1
CDR3 DNA: TGTGCCAGCTCACCTCTGGGACAGGGGGTCAGGAAAGAGACCCAGTACTTC
CDR3 protein: CASSPLGQGVRKETQYF

J gene: TRBJ2-7
V gene: TRBV28
clone size: once
D gene: TRBD2
CDR3 DNA: TGTGCCAGCAGCCGGACTAGCGGATACTCCTACGAGCAGTACTTC
CDR3 protein: CASSRTSGYSYEQYF

J gene: TRBJ2-7
V gene: TRBV6-2/TRBV6-3
clone size: -
D gene: TRBD2
CDR3 DNA: TGTGCCAGCAGCGGGACTATCGGAGTTTACGAGCAGTACTTC
CDR3 protein: CASSGTIGVYEQYF

J gene: TRBJ2-5
V gene: TRBV5-6
clone size: once
D gene: TRBD1
CDR3 DNA: TGTGCCAGCAGCCCGGGACAGGGGCGACAAGAGACCCAGTACTTC
CDR3 protein: CASSPGQGRQETQYF

J gene: TRBJ1-2
V gene: TRBV6-5
clone size: few
D gene: TRBD1
CDR3 DNA: TGTGCCAGCAGTTACTCACGGACAGGCCCAAACTATGGCTACACCTTC
CDR3 protein: CASSYSRTGPNYGYTF

J gene: TRBJ1-5
V gene: TRBV27
clone size: once
D gene: -
CDR3 DNA: TGTGCCAGCAGTTTATGGGGGAGGGATAGCAATCAGCCCCAGCATTTT
CDR3 protein: CASSLWGRDSNQPQHF

J gene: TRBJ1-1
V gene: TRBV18
clone size: -
D gene: -
CDR3 DNA: TGTGCCAGCTCAGGCGGACAGCACACTGAAGCTTTCTTT
CDR3 protein: CASSGGQHTEAFF

J gene: TRBJ2-7
V gene: TRBV2
clone size: -
D gene: TRBD2
CDR3 DNA: TGTGCCAGCAGCGAGGGACTAGCCAAAGCAGGCGAGCAGTACTTC
CDR3 protein: CASSEGLAKAGEQYF

J gene: TRBJ2-7
V gene: TRBV19
clone size: few
D gene: TRBD1
CDR3 DNA: TGTGCCAGTAGCCAGACAGGGTGGTACGAGCAGTACTTC
CDR3 protein: CASSQTGWYEQYF

J gene: TRBJ2-3
V gene: TRBV19
clone size: -
D gene: -
CDR3 DNA: TGTGCCAGTAGTATTTTGCCGACCTACTACACAGATACGCAGTATTTT
CDR3 protein: CASSILPTYYTDTQYF

J gene: TRBJ2-7
V gene: TRBV20-1
clone size: -
D gene: -
CDR3 DNA: TGCAGTGCTAGAAACGGTTACGAGCAGTACTTC
CDR3 protein: CSARNGYEQYF

J gene: TRBJ1-4
V gene: TRBV3-1/TRBV3-2
clone size: -
D gene: TRBD1
CDR3 DNA: TGTGCCAGCAGCCAATGGGACAGGGATAATGAAAAACTGTTTTTT
CDR3 protein: CASSQWDRDNEKLFF

J gene: TRBJ2-7
V gene: TRBV28
clone size: -
D gene: -
CDR3 DNA: TGTGCCAGCAGTCACCTTGCGGTGCAGCAGTACTTC
CDR3 protein: CASSHLAVQQYF

J gene: TRBJ1-3
V gene: TRBV4-3
clone size: -
D gene: -
CDR3 DNA: TGCGCCAGCAGCCAAGAGGGCAGAGACACCATATATTTT
CDR3 protein: CASSQEGRDTIYF

J gene: TRBJ2-7
V gene: TRBV7-2
clone size: -
D gene: TRBD2
CDR3 DNA: TGTGCCAGCAGCCCAGGACTAGCGGGGGGGCTCCACGAGCAGTACTTC
CDR3 protein: CASSPGLAGGLHEQYF

J gene: TRBJ1-1
V gene: TRBV6-2/TRBV6-3
clone size: once
D gene: TRBD1
CDR3 DNA: TGTGCCAGCAGTTACAGGGGGCCCCGGAACACTGAAGCTTTCTTT
CDR3 protein: CASSYRGPRNTEAFF

J gene: TRBJ1-3
V gene: TRBV7-9
clone size: once
D gene: -
CDR3 DNA: TGTGCCAGCAGCGGGAACCAGGGGAACTCTGGAAACACCATATATTTT
CDR3 protein: CASSGNQGNSGNTIYF

J gene: TRBJ2-1
V gene: TRBV25-1
clone size: -
D gene: -
CDR3 DNA: TGTGCCAGCAGTGACATGAATGGGGGCCGGGGAAATGAGCAGTTCTTC
CDR3 protein: CASSDMNGGRGNEQFF

J gene: TRBJ1-2
V gene: TRBV9
clone size: once
D gene: -
CDR3 DNA: TGTGCCAGCAGCGTCTATGGAGGCACGGCTCACTATGGCTACACCTTC
CDR3 protein: CASSVYGGTAHYGYTF

J gene: TRBJ2-1
V gene: TRBV2
clone size: -
D gene: -
CDR3 DNA: TGTGCCAGCGTCTGGGACACGGTCTTGGATGAGCAGTTCTTC
CDR3 protein: CASVWDTVLDEQFF

J gene: TRBJ2-1
V gene: TRBV6-5
clone size: -
D gene: -
CDR3 DNA: TGTGCCAGCAGCTCTAGCTATGAGCAGTTCTTC
CDR3 protein: CASSSSYEQFF

J gene: TRBJ2-7
V gene: TRBV7-8
clone size: -
D gene: -
CDR3 DNA: TGTGCCAGCAGCTTACAGGGGAATATACTGTACGAGCAGTACTTC
CDR3 protein: CASSLQGNILYEQYF

J gene: TRBJ2-5
V gene: TRBV27
clone size: -
D gene: -
CDR3 DNA: TGTGCCAGCAGTTTAACCCCCCCCCAGACTACCAATCCTTACCAAGAGACCCAGTACTTC
CDR3 protein: CASSLTPPQTTNPYQETQYF

J gene: TRBJ2-2
V gene: TRBV5-1
clone size: -
D gene: TRBD1
CDR3 DNA: TGCGCCAGCAGCGTCCAACAGGGGGCGCTGGGGACCGGGGAGCTGTTTTTT
CDR3 protein: CASSVQQGALGTGELFF

J gene: TRBJ2-3
V gene: TRBV5-1
clone size: -
D gene: -
CDR3 DNA: TGCGCCAGCAACCCTGGCGGGTTGAGCACAGATACGCAGTATTTT
CDR3 protein: CASNPGGLSTDTQYF

J gene: TRBJ1-5
V gene: TRBV7-9
clone size: -
D gene: -
CDR3 DNA: TGTGCCAGCAGCCGAGGGTCACAGCCCCAGCATTTT
CDR3 protein: CASSRGSQPQHF

J gene: TRBJ1-1
V gene: TRBV3-1/TRBV3-2
clone size: -
D gene: -
CDR3 DNA: TGTGCCAGCAGCCCGCCCCCCAGTATGAACACTGAAGCTTTCTTT
CDR3 protein: CASSPPPSMNTEAFF

J gene: TRBJ2-7
V gene: TRBV6-2/TRBV6-3
clone size: -
D gene: TRBD1
CDR3 DNA: TGTGCCAGCAGCCTGAGCCGGGACAGGGTGTACGAGCAGTACTTC
CDR3 protein: CASSLSRDRVYEQYF

J gene: TRBJ2-7
V gene: TRBV6-5
clone size: -
D gene: TRBD1
CDR3 DNA: TGTGCCAGCAGTTACCCCCCCCGGGACAGCTACTACGAGCAGTACTTC
CDR3 protein: CASSYPPRDSYYEQYF

J gene: TRBJ2-3
V gene: TRBV4-3
clone size: -
D gene: TRBD2
CDR3 DNA: TGCGCCAGCAGCCAAGGGACTAGCGGGGGGTCAGCAGATACGCAGTATTTT
CDR3 protein: CASSQGTSGGSADTQYF

J gene: TRBJ2-5
V gene: TRBV7-9
clone size: once
D gene: -
CDR3 DNA: TGTGCCAGCAGCAAACCAAATGAGGAGACCCAGTACTTC
CDR3 protein: CASSKPNEETQYF

J gene: TRBJ1-2
V gene: TRBV5-1
clone size: -
D gene: -
CDR3 DNA: TGCGCCAGCAGCGCCCTTTGGGGGCTGGGTGGCTACACCTTC
CDR3 protein: CASSALWGLGGYTF

J gene: TRBJ2-3
V gene: TRBV7-8
clone size: -
D gene: -
CDR3 DNA: TGTGCCAGCAGCGGCGGTCTCACTAATACGCAGTATTTT
CDR3 protein: CASSGGLTNTQYF

J gene: TRBJ2-5
V gene: TRBV5-4
clone size: -
D gene: -
CDR3 DNA: TGTGCCAGCAGCCATCGCAGGGGCGCGGGCACACAAGAGACCCAGTACTTC
CDR3 protein: CASSHRRGAGTQETQYF

J gene: TRBJ2-3
V gene: TRBV15
clone size: few
D gene: -
CDR3 DNA: TGTGCCACCAGCAGAGATGATGGCGATAGCCCGGCGCAGTATTTT
CDR3 protein: CATSRDDGDSPAQYF

J gene: TRBJ1-3
V gene: TRBV28
clone size: few
D gene: TRBD1
CDR3 DNA: TGTGCCAGCATCCACCGGGACAGGGCTCGGAACACCATATATTTT
CDR3 protein: CASIHRDRARNTIYF

J gene: TRBJ2-5
V gene: TRBV6-2/TRBV6-3
clone size: -
D gene: TRBD1
CDR3 DNA: TGTGCCAGCAGTTTTACCGGGACAGTTCAAGAGACCCAGTACTTC
CDR3 protein: CASSFTGTVQETQYF

J gene: TRBJ2-1
V gene: TRBV24-1
clone size: -
D gene: -
CDR3 DNA: TGTGCCACCAGTGATCGAAGAACACCTTACAATGAGCAGTTCTTC
CDR3 protein: CATSDRRTPYNEQFF

J gene: TRBJ1-2
V gene: TRBV19
clone size: -
D gene: -
CDR3 DNA: TGTGCCAGTAGTATTCGGGGGAGTGGCGGCTACACCTTC
CDR3 protein: CASSIRGSGGYTF

J gene: TRBJ2-7
V gene: TRBV29-1
clone size: -
D gene: TRBD2
CDR3 DNA: TGCAGCGTTTCGACTAGCGGGAGCTCCTACGAGCAGTACTTC
CDR3 protein: CSVSTSGSSYEQYF

J gene: TRBJ2-5
V gene: TRBV6-5
clone size: -
D gene: TRBD2
CDR3 DNA: TGTGCCAGCAGTTTCGGGACTAGCGGGAAAGAGACCCAGTACTTC
CDR3 protein: CASSFGTSGKETQYF

J gene: TRBJ2-5
V gene: TRBV20-1
clone size: -
D gene: -
CDR3 DNA: TGCAGTGCTAGTGTCGACCAAGAGACCCAGTACTTC
CDR3 protein: CSASVDQETQYF

J gene: TRBJ1-5
V gene: TRBV10-2
clone size: -
D gene: -
CDR3 DNA: TGCGCCAGCAGTGACCCTGGGTCCCTAGCCCAGCATTTT
CDR3 protein: CASSDPGSLAQHF

J gene: TRBJ2-3
V gene: TRBV10-3
clone size: -
D gene: -
CDR3 DNA: TGTGCCATCGGGTGGGGCTTGGCCGATACGCAGTATTTT
CDR3 protein: CAIGWGLADTQYF

J gene: TRBJ1-3
V gene: TRBV9
clone size: -
D gene: -
CDR3 DNA: TGTGCCAGCAGCGTAGATCCAGGGAACGTAAACACCATATATTTT
CDR3 protein: CASSVDPGNVNTIYF

J gene: TRBJ2-1
V gene: TRBV27
clone size: once
D gene: TRBD2
CDR3 DNA: TGTGCCAGCAGTTTCGGCCGGACAATAGTGACTAGCGGTTACAATGAGCAGTTCTTC
CDR3 protein: CASSFGRTIVTSGYNEQFF

J gene: TRBJ1-5
V gene: TRBV6-6
clone size: few
D gene: -
CDR3 DNA: TGTGCCAGCAGTTACTCGGCGGGGGGTCAGCCCCAGCATTTT
CDR3 protein: CASSYSAGGQPQHF

J gene: TRBJ2-3
V gene: TRBV11-3
clone size: -
D gene: TRBD2
CDR3 DNA: TGTGCCAGCAGCCCCCCCGGGAGGGGAGAGACGCAGTATTTT
CDR3 protein: CASSPPGRGETQYF

J gene: TRBJ2-2
V gene: TRBV15
clone size: -
D gene: -
CDR3 DNA: TGTGCCACCAGCTTGAACCTGGCGGGCACCGGGGAGCTGTTTTTT
CDR3 protein: CATSLNLAGTGELFF

J gene: TRBJ2-3
V gene: TRBV7-9
clone size: -
D gene: TRBD1
CDR3 DNA: TGTGCCAGCAGCCCAGGGGACAGGGTGGGCACAGATACGCAGTATTTT
CDR3 protein: CASSPGDRVGTDTQYF

J gene: TRBJ2-2
V gene: TRBV27
clone size: -
D gene: -
CDR3 DNA: TGTGCCAGCAGTTTAACGGGAAACACCGGGGAGCTGTTTTTT
CDR3 protein: CASSLTGNTGELFF

J gene: TRBJ2-7
V gene: TRBV28
clone size: -
D gene: -
CDR3 DNA: TGTGCCAGCAGTTTAGAACGGGGGGAGCAGTACTTC
CDR3 protein: CASSLERGEQYF

J gene: TRBJ2-1
V gene: TRBV9
clone size: -
D gene: TRBD2
CDR3 DNA: TGTGCCAGCAGCCCCCATCCCCTTTCGCGGGGGGGCCTCTACAATGAGCAGTTCTTC
CDR3 protein: CASSPHPLSRGGLYNEQFF

J gene: TRBJ1-3
V gene: TRBV7-2
clone size: -
D gene: -
CDR3 DNA: TGTGCCAGCAGCCTAGTCCAGGGAAACACCATATATTTT
CDR3 protein: CASSLVQGNTIYF

J gene: TRBJ1-5
V gene: TRBV10-3
clone size: once
D gene: -
CDR3 DNA: TGTGCCATCAGTGAGTCGTTTGCAGGACAGCCCCAGCATTTT
CDR3 protein: CAISESFAGQPQHF

J gene: TRBJ1-2
V gene: TRBV30
clone size: -
D gene: TRBD1
CDR3 DNA: TGTGCCTGGAGTGTATACAGGGGTTATGGCTACACCTTC
CDR3 protein: CAWSVYRGYGYTF

J gene: TRBJ2-2
V gene: TRBV19
clone size: -
D gene: TRBD1
CDR3 DNA: TGTGCCAGTAGTCTTTGGGACAGGGGGACCGGGGAGCTGTTTTTT
CDR3 protein: CASSLWDRGTGELFF